The 5 T cell receptor beta chains below all came from one sample that was sequenced in a study of T cell repertoires in cytomegalovirus infection. These TCRs are of unknown antigen specificity. TCRdb reprocessed the reads via MiXCR and lists one record per CDR3 protein. The sample has 650,000 to 850,000 distinct CDR3 sequences, about 28% seen once. Sequenced material: cultured CD8+ T cells from PBMCs, taken from culture after CMV antigen stimulation. These receptors came from a human donor in good health (CMV status not recorded). Some clones in this sample may be carry-over from other donors' samples.

This clonotype has only a few counts. The chain uses TRBV20-1 and TRBJ1-1, with TRBD1 identical over 8 bases. Germline V gives CDR1 DFQATT, CDR2 SNEGSKA (reference sequence). The CDR3 has 15 amino acids. V dropped 3 bases and J dropped 1; count of bases not matched to a gene: 7. CDR3 region: CSARMAGTGNTEAFF. The CDR3 DNA is TGCAGTGCTAGGATGGCCGGGACAGGGAACACTGAAGCTTTCTTT.

V and J are TRBV27 and TRBJ2-3, with 10 bases aligning to TRBD2. The CDR3 has 17 amino acids. CDR1 is MNHEY, CDR2 SMNVEV, per germline (reference sequence). The trim removed 3 bases at V and 2 bases at J, leaving 8 bases unmatched. The CDR3 is CASSLLLAGTITDTQYF. The DNA for the CDR3 is TGTGCCAGCAGTTTGTTACTAGCGGGGACGATCACAGATACGCAGTATTTT.

Only a few counts were recorded for this clonotype. The rearrangement joins TRBV4-3 to TRBJ1-4; 7 bases line up with TRBD1. V lost 1 base, J lost 6 bases, and 2 bases stayed unmatched. CDR1 and CDR2 from the germline V gene are LGHNA and YSLEER. The CDR3 has 14 amino acids. The CDR3 spells CASSQAGTDEKLFF. The CDR3 region has the DNA TGCGCCAGCAGCCAAGCCGGGACAGATGAAAAACTGTTTTTT.

A few counts support this clonotype. V is TRBV4-2 and J is TRBJ1-4; 8 bases map to TRBD1. CDR1 and CDR2 from the germline V gene are LGHNA and YNFKEQ. Trimming removed 2 bases from V and 10 bases from J; junction bases left unmatched: 9. CDR3 length: 15 residues. CDR3 sequence (DNA): TGTGCCAGCAGCCAATCCAGGGGGCAGGAAGGAAAACTGTTTTTT. Its protein is CASSQSRGQEGKLFF.

A few counts support this clonotype. Compared with germline, one end of the junction differs, possibly owing to a read error. This sequence joins TRBV27 and TRBJ1-6; a weak D match, TRBD1 (6 bases). This CDR3 comprises 11 residues. Germline CDR1 reads MNHEY; CDR2 reads SMNVEV (reference sequence). The CDR3 reads CASSLDGTQYF. The CDR3 nucleotides are TGTGCCAGCAGCCTAGACGGGACACAGTACTTT.